One and the same sample provided the 17 T cell receptor beta chains below, sequenced in a study of graft-versus-host responses after intestinal transplantation (dated by TCRdb to about 2021). Library generation was performed with the immunoSEQ multiplex PCR assay. TCRdb mirrors the immuneACCESS table, restricted to in-frame sequences. Some clones are absent from its copies; in checked studies, under half trace to an unresolved V gene, and the reason for the others is unknown. The sample yields 57,000 or so clones; approximately 90% were counted once. Approximately 2.9% of the sample rests with the top ten. The sample was PBMCs, taken 118 days after intestinal transplantation. These receptors were collected from a human patient who received an intestinal transplant, so some T cells may come from the graft donor.

The genes are TRBV4-1 and TRBJ2-6; D is unclear. Trimming left V 4 bases short and J 0 bases short, with 4 bases between. Germline CDR1 is MGHRA and CDR2 is YSYEKL. The CDR3 consists of 14 residues. Here the CDR3 DNA reads TGCGCCAGCAGCCCGTTCTCTGGGGCCAACGTCCTGACTTTC. Translation gives CASSPFSGANVLTF.

This rearrangement joins TRBV5-5 to TRBJ1-1; no reliable D call. The CDR3 runs 13 residues. Germline loops: CDR1 SGHKS, CDR2 YYEKEE (reference sequence). Trimming removed 7 bases at V and 6 bases at J, with 16 bases between. In DNA form, the CDR3 reads TGTGCCAGCGCAACCTGGGGAAGCCCTGAAGCTTTCTTT. Translating gives CASATWGSPEAFF.

DNA of the CDR3: TGTGCCATCAGCGGGACAGGGGTCAGGGAGCAGTACTTC. Amino acid sequence: CAISGTGVREQYF. The chain uses TRBV6-1 and TRBJ2-7, with 10 bases lining up with TRBD1. The CDR3 is 13 amino acids. CDR1 and CDR2 from the germline V gene are MNHNS and SASEGT. The trim removed 10 bases at V and 7 bases at J, leaving 10 bases unmatched.

The chain links TRBV4-2 to TRBJ1-6; no firm D call. This CDR3 region has 16 residues. V was cut by 0 bases and J by 0 bases, with 6 bases left in between. Per germline, CDR1 LGHNA and CDR2 YNFKEQ. The CDR3 coding sequence is TGTGCCAGCAGCCAAGAATCGGGCTCCTATAATTCACCCCTCCACTTT. It translates to CASSQESGSYNSPLHF.

The chain joins TRBV7-2 to TRBJ2-4; D gene unclear. Trimming removed 8 bases from V and 4 bases from J, with 3 bases in between. The CDR3 loop spans 10 amino acids. The germline gives CDR1 SGHTA, CDR2 FQGNSA. The CDR3 DNA reads TGTGCCAGCTCGAAAAACATTCAGTACTTC. The encoded protein is CASSKNIQYF.

This rearrangement joins TRBV28 to TRBJ1-4; D ambiguous. Trimming removed 5 bases from V and 2 bases from J, with 9 bases in between. CDR3 length: 14 residues. Germline CDR1 is MDHEN and CDR2 is SYDVKM. The CDR3 sequence: CASSPLGTNEKLFF. CDR3 nucleotide sequence: TGTGCCAGCAGTCCCCTTGGGACTAATGAAAAACTGTTTTTT.

This chain joins TRBV5-4 and TRBJ2-7; 12 nucleotides align to TRBD2. Germline V lookup: CDR1 SGHNT, CDR2 YYREEE (reference sequence). The CDR3 spans 15 residues. The junction had 5 bases not matched to a gene; V was cut back by 0 bases and J by 7 bases. In DNA, the CDR3 is TGTGCCAGCAGCTTGGCCCTAGCGGGGGGGCGAGAGCAGTACTTC. This translates into CASSLALAGGREQYF. Together with reference TRBV5-4 and TRBJ2-7, the CDR3 gives the full variable domain: ETGVTQSPTHLIKTRGQQVTLRCSSQSGHNTVSWYQQALGQGPQFIFQYYREEENGRGNFPPRFSGLQFPNYSSELNVNALELDDSALYLCASSLALAGGREQYFGPGTRLTVT.

This clone turned up a few times. V usage is TRBV27 and J usage is TRBJ2-7; no firm D call. The germline CDR1 and CDR2 sequences are MNHEY and SMNVEV (reference sequence). V was shortened by 2 bases and J by 4 bases, with 12 bases between the two germline ends. The CDR3 totals 14 residues. The CDR3 coding sequence is TGTGCCAGCAGTTTAGTTGGGTCCCAGTACGAGCAGTACTTC. This codes for CASSLVGSQYEQYF.

This clone has a handful of counts. One junction end disagrees with the germline gene, perhaps due to a read error. This sequence joins TRBV4-1 and TRBJ2-4, with unresolved D. Germline CDR1 is MGHRA and CDR2 is YSYEKL. The CDR3 is made up of 14 amino acids. CDR3: CASSQDLARNIQYF. As DNA, the CDR3 is TGCGCCAGCAGCCAAGATCTCGCCAGAAACATTCAGTACTTC.

On this clone itself: The germline gene is not matched at one end of the junction; a read error may be the cause. The chain employs TRBV7-8 and TRBJ2-5; a possible D gene is TRBD2 (5 bases). The CDR3 runs to 14 residues. CDR1 and CDR2 from the germline V gene are SGHVS and FQNEAQ. The CDR3 sequence is CASSLRGVQGTQYF. The CDR3 coding sequence is TGTGCCAGCAGCTTACGGGGAGTCCAAGGGACCCAGTACTTC.

This chain uses TRBV2 with TRBJ2-7, with D unresolved. Germline V gene sequence: CDR1 SNHLY, CDR2 FYNNEI. V was trimmed by 8 bases and J by 2 bases, leaving 4 bases between them. The CDR3 has 10 amino acids. The CDR3 here is CASAAYEQYF. CDR3 in DNA: TGTGCCAGCGCCGCCTACGAGCAGTACTTC.

On this clone: In the same sample, other DNA sequences code for this CDR3. This chain joins TRBV5-4 and TRBJ2-7; D is undetermined. V was trimmed by 1 base and J by 3 bases, leaving 5 bases between them. The CDR3 covers 12 residues. Germline values: CDR1 SGHNT, CDR2 YYREEE (reference sequence). DNA for the CDR3: TGTGCCAGCAGCTTGTTAAGCTACGAGCAGTACTTC. Amino acids: CASSLLSYEQYF.

V and J are TRBV7-3 and TRBJ2-5, with TRBD2 identical over 10 bases. This CDR3 region has 17 residues. V shed 2 bases and J 2 bases; nucleotides not matched to a gene: 8. Per the germline V gene, CDR1 is SGHTA and CDR2 is FQGTGA. CDR3 residues: CASSLGASGSGQETQYF. The DNA for the CDR3 is TGTGCCAGCAGCTTAGGGGCTAGCGGGAGTGGGCAAGAGACCCAGTACTTC.

This clone was detected only once. The chain joins TRBV9 to TRBJ2-5; D assignment may be TRBD1 or TRBD2 (5 bases each). Germline CDR1 is SGDLS and CDR2 is YYNGEE. Trimming pared 3 bases from V and 5 bases from J, leaving 14 bases between. The CDR3 contains 14 residues. The CDR3 DNA follows: TGTGCCAGCAGCGCCACACAGTGGGGGGAGACCCAGTACTTC. Translated, it gives CASSATQWGETQYF.

This chain joins TRBV5-4 and TRBJ2-1; 8 bases line up with TRBD2. The ends lost 4 bases at V and 0 bases at J; junction bases unmatched: 12. Germline V gene sequence: CDR1 SGHNT, CDR2 YYREEE (reference sequence). CDR3 length equals 18 residues. The CDR3 protein is CASSHTGLALFSYNEQFF. In DNA, the CDR3 is TGTGCCAGCAGCCACACCGGACTAGCCCTATTCTCCTACAATGAGCAGTTCTTC.

This chain uses TRBV11-2 with TRBJ2-2; D remains unclear. The ends were cut back, 2 bases at V and 5 bases at J, with 6 bases in the middle. Germline V gene lookup returns CDR1 SGHAT and CDR2 FQNNGV. The CDR3 has 13 residues. CDR3 sequence: CASSLSGTGELFF. The CDR3 DNA reads TGTGCCAGCAGCTTATCGGGTACCGGGGAGCTGTTTTTT.

This clone was seen more than once but under ten times. The V and J genes are TRBV6-8 and TRBJ2-7, with D possibly called TRBD1 or TRBD2 (5 bases each). The V end was cut by 7 bases, the J end by 0 bases, with 13 bases between. Per the germline V gene, CDR1 is MNHGY and CDR2 is SAAAGT. The CDR3 is made up of 14 amino acids. CDR3 coding DNA: TGTGCCAGCACCTCGGGACCCGACTCCTACGAGCAGTACTTC. As protein: CASTSGPDSYEQYF.